The clone carrying this T cell receptor beta chain came up a few times. A read error may be the cause here, since a much bigger clone is one base away. TCRdb re-called the PCR reads through MiXCR. This sample has approximately 23,000 clones; approximately 22% occur once, and the top ten carry around 75%. This entry is derived from a study of metastatic and nonmetastatic thyroid tumors. All patients reached thyroid surgery having received no treatment beforehand. The V segment lost 0 bases and the J segment 11 bases; nucleotides outside the gene matches: 12. The CDR3 totals 15 residues. Germline V gives CDR1 ENHRY, CDR2 SYGVKD.

The clonotype was recovered from a male donor with papillary thyroid cancer or a benign thyroid nodule (not recorded which). Some clones in this sample may be carry-over from other donors' samples. The chain carries TRBV10-3 and TRBJ1-1, with 7 bases identical to TRBD1. The sample taken for sequencing was blood. CDR3 nucleotide sequence: TGTGCCATCAGTGAGTCCCAGACAGGGCCGGAGCGGGCTTTCTTT. Amino acids: CAISESQTGPERAFF.